This T cell receptor beta chain was obtained from a study of T cell responses to AZD1222 COVID-19 vaccine. In the study overall: The analysis combined second doses at about 4 or about 12 weeks. Study-wide points: No day 14 peak samples; only post-peak repertoires were characterized. Two doses of AZD1222 preceded a rise in Spike-specific TCR breadth and depth. There were mostly white British donors and more females than males, and clonal diversity was possibly underestimated.

Only in-frame clones appear in the TCRdb table, and some are missing; sequencing was by immunoSEQ multiplex PCR. The table lists over 85,000 clones, about 88% of them singletons. On this clone itself: Its specificity is unknown.

CDR1 is MNHEY and CDR2 is SVGEGT in the germline V gene. The germline V and J ends were trimmed by 4 bases and 4 bases, with 13 bases remaining between them. CDR3 length: 14 residues. The sequences come from peripheral blood, collected on day 0 of AZD1222 vaccination. The chain is built from TRBV6-2 or TRBV6-3 and TRBJ1-2; a weak D match, TRBD1 (5 bases). This TCR came from an adult in good health. In DNA, the CDR3 is TGTGCCAGCAGTTCATATTCAGGGTTCTATGGCTACACCTTC. This encodes CASSSYSGFYGYTF.